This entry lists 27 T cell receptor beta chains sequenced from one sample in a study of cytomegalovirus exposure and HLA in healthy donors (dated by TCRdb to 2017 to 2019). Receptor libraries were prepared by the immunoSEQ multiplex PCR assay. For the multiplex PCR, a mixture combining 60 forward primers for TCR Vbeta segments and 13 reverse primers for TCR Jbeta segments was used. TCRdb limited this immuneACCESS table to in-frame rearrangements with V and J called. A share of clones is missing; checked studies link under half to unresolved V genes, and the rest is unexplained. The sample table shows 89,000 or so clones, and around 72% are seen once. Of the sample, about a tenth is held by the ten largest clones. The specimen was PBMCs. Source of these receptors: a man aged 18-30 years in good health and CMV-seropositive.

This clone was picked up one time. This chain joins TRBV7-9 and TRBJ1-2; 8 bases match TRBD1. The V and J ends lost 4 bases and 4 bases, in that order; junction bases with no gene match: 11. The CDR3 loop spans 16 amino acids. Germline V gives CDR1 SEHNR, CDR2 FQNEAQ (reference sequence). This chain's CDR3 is CASSSPLGTGIYGYTF. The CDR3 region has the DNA TGTGCCAGCAGCTCTCCTTTAGGGACAGGTATCTATGGCTACACCTTC.

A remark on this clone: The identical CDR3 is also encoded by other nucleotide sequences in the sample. The CDR3 DNA reads TGCGCCAGCAGCTTAGGGGCGGCAAAGGAGACCCAGTACTTC. Translation: CASSLGAAKETQYF. This chain joins TRBV5-1 and TRBJ2-5; D perhaps matches TRBD1 (5 bases). Germline CDR1 is SGHRS and CDR2 is YFSETQ. This CDR3 has 14 amino acids. The V and J ends lost 2 bases and 5 bases respectively, with 13 bases between them.

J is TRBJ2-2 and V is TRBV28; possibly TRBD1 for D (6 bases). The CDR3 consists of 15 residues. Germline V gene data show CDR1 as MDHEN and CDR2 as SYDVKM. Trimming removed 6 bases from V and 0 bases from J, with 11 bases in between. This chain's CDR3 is CASREWTANTGELFF. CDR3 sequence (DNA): TGTGCCAGCAGAGAGTGGACAGCGAACACCGGGGAGCTGTTTTTT. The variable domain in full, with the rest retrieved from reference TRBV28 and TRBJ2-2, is DVKVTQSSRYLVKRTGEKVFLECVQDMDHENMFWYRQDPGLGLRLIYFSYDVKMKEKGDIPEGYSVSREKKERFSLILESASTNQTSMYLCASREWTANTGELFFGEGSRLTVL.

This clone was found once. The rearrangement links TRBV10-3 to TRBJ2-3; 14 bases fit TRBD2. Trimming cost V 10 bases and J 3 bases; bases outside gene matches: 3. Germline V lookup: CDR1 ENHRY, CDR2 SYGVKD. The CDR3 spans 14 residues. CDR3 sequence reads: CATRTSGGTDTQYF. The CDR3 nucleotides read TGTGCCACCCGGACTAGCGGGGGGACAGATACGCAGTATTTT.

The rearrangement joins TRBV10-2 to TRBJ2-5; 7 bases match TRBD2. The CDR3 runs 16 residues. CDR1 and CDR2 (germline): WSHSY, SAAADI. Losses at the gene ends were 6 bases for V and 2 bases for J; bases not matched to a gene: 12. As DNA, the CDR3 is TGCGCCAGCAGGTCCAGCGGGGAGACGAGACAAGAGACCCAGTACTTC. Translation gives CASRSSGETRQETQYF.

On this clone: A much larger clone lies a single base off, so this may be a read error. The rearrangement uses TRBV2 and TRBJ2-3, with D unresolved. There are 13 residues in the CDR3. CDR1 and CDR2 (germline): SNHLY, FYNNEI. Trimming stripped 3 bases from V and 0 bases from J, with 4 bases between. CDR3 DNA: TGTGCCAGCAGTGAGACTAGCACAGATACGCAGTATTTT. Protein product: CASSETSTDTQYF.

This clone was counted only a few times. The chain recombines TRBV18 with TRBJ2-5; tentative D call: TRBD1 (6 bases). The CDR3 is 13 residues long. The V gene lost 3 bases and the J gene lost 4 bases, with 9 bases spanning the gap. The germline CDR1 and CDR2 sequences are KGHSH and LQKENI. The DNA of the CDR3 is TGTGCCAGCTCACCGGACAGTAGAGAGACCCAGTACTTC. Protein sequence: CASSPDSRETQYF.

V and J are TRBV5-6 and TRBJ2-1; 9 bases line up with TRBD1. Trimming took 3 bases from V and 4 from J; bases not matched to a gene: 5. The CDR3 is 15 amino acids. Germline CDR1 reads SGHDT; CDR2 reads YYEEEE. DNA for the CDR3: TGTGCCAGCAGCTCCAGGGACAGGGTATACAATGAGCAGTTCTTC. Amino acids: CASSSRDRVYNEQFF.

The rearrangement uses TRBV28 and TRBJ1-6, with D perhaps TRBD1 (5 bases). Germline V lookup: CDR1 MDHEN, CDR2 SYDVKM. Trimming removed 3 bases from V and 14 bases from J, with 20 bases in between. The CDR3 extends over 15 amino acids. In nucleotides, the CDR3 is TGTGCCAGCAGTTTGATAGTACCGGATCCGGGGGCCCTCCACTTT. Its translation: CASSLIVPDPGALHF.

CDR3 bases: TGTGCCAGCAGTTACGGCGGGGGGGCCGTCACCGGGGAGCTGTTTTTT. It encodes CASSYGGGAVTGELFF. The V gene is TRBV6-5, the J gene TRBJ2-2; 9 bases match TRBD2. CDR3 size: 16 residues. Germline V gene data show CDR1 as MNHEY and CDR2 as SVGAGI. Trimming cost V 2 bases and J 4 bases; bases outside gene matches: 5.

CDR3: CASSWGGGQPQHF. The CDR3 coding sequence is TGTGCCAGCAGTTGGGGCGGGGGTCAGCCCCAGCATTTT. The J gene is TRBJ1-5, the V gene TRBV28; the D gene is possibly TRBD1 (5 bases). From germline, CDR1 is MDHEN and CDR2 SYDVKM. The CDR3 loop spans 13 amino acids. The ends were cut back, 4 bases at V and 6 bases at J, with 10 bases in the middle.

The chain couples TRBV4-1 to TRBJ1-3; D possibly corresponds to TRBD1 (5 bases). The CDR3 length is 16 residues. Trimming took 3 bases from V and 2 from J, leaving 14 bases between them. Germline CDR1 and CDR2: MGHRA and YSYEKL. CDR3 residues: CASSQSRQSTGNTIYF. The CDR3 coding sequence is TGCGCCAGCAGCCAGTCCAGACAGTCGACTGGAAACACCATATATTTT.

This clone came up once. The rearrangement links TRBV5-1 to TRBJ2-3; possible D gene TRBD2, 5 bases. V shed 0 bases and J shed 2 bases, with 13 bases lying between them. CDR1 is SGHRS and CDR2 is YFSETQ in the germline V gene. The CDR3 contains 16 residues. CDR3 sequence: CASSLDISVPTDTQYF. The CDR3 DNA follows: TGCGCCAGCAGCTTGGATATTAGCGTCCCCACAGATACGCAGTATTTT.

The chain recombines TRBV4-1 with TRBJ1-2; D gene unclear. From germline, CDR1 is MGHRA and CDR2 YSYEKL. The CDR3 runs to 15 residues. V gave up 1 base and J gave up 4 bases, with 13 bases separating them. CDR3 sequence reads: CASSQVPGGGYGYTF. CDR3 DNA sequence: TGCGCCAGCAGCCAAGTCCCCGGCGGCGGCTATGGCTACACCTTC.

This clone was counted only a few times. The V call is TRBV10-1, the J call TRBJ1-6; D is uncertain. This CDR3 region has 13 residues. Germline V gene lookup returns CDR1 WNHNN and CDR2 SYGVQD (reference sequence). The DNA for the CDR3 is TGCGCGCCTGGGCCAGGTTATAATTCACCCCTCCACTTT. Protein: CAPGPGYNSPLHF.

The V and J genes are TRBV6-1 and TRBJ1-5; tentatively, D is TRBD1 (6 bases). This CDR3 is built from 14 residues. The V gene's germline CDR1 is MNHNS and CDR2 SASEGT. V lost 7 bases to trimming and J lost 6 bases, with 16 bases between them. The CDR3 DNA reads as TGTGCCAGCAAGATATCCAGGGGACGTCAGCCCCAGCATTTT. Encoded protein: CASKISRGRQPQHF.

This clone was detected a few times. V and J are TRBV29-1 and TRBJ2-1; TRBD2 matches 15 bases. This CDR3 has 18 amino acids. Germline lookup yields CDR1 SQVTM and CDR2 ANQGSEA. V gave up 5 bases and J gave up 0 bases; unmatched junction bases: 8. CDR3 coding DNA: TGCAGCGTTAGAGGGACTAGCGGGGGGTCGAGCTCCTACAATGAGCAGTTCTTC. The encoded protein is CSVRGTSGGSSSYNEQFF.

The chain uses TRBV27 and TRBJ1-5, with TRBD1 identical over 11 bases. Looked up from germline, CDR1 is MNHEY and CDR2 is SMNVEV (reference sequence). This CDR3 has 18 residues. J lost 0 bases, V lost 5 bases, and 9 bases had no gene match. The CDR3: CASSPSGTGGISNQPQHF. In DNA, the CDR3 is TGTGCCAGCAGTCCCTCCGGGACAGGGGGTATTAGCAATCAGCCCCAGCATTTT.

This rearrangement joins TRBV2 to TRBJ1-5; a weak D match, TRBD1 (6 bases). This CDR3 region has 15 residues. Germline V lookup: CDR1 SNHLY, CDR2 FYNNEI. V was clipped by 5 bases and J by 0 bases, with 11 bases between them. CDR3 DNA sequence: TGTGCCAGCAGTTCGGACAGTTATAGCAATCAGCCCCAGCATTTT. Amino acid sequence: CASSSDSYSNQPQHF.

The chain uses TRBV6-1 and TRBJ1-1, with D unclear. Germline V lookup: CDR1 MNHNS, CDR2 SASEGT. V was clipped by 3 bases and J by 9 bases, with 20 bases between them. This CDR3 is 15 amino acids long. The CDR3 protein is CASSDYFGQAWKAFF. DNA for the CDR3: TGTGCCAGCAGTGATTATTTTGGGCAGGCGTGGAAAGCTTTCTTT.

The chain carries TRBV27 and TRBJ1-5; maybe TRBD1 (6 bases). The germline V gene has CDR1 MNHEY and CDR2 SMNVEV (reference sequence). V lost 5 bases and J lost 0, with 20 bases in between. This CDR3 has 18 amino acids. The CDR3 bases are TGTGCCAGCAGTCGTCCGGGACACAACCCTTATAGCAATCAGCCCCAGCATTTT. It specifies CASSRPGHNPYSNQPQHF.

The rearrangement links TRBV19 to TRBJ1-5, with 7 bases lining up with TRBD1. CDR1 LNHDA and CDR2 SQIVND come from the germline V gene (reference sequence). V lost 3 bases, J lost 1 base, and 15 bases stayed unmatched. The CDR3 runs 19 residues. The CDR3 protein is CASSIIGAVTGASNQPQHF. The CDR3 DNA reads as TGTGCCAGTAGTATTATCGGGGCCGTCACAGGGGCCAGCAATCAGCCCCAGCATTTT.

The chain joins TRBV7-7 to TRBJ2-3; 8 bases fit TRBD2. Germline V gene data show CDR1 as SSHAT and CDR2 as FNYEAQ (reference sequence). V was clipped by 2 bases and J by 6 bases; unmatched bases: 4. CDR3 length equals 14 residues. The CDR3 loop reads CASSLSGGRDTQYF. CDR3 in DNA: TGTGCCAGCAGCTTAAGCGGGGGCCGTGATACGCAGTATTTT.

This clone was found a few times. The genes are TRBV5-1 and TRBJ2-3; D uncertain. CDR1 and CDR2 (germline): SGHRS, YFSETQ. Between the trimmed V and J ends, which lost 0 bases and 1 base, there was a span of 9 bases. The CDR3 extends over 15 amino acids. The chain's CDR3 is CASSLAAQGTDTQYF. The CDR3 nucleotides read TGCGCCAGCAGCTTGGCCGCGCAGGGCACAGATACGCAGTATTTT.

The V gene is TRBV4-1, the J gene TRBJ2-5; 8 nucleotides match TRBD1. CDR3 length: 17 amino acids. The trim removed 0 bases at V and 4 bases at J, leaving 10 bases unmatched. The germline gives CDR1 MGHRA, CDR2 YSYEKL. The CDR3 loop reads CASSQEFASGGRETQYF. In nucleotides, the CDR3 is TGCGCCAGCAGCCAAGAGTTTGCGTCAGGGGGCCGAGAGACCCAGTACTTC.

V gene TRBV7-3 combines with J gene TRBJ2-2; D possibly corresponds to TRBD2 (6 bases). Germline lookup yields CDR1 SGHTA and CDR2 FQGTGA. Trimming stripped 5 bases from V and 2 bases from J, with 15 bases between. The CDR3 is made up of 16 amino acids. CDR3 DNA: TGTGCCAGCAGCCCCACTGGAGGGAGTAACACCGGGGAGCTGTTTTTT. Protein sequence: CASSPTGGSNTGELFF.

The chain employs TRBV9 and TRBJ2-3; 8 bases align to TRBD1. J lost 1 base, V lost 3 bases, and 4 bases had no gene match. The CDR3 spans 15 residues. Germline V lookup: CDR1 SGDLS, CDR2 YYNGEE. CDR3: CASSAGQGRTDTQYF. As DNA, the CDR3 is TGTGCCAGCAGCGCTGGACAGGGACGCACAGATACGCAGTATTTT. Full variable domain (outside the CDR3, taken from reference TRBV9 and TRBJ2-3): DSGVTQTPKHLITATGQRVTLRCSPRSGDLSVYWYQQSLDQGLQFLIQYYNGEERAKGNILERFSAQQFPDLHSELNLSSLELGDSALYFCASSAGQGRTDTQYFGPGTRLTVL.